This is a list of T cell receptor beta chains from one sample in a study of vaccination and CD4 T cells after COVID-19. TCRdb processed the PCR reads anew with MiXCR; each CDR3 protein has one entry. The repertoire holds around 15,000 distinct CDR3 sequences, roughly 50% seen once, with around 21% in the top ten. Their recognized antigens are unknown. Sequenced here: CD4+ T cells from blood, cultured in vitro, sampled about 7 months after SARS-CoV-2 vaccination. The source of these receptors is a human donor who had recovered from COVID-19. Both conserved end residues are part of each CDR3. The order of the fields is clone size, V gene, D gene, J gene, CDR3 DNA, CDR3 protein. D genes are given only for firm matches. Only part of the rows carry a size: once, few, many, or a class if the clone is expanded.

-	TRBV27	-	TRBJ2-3	TGTGCCAGCAGTATACGACAGCCTAGCACAGATACGCAGTATTTT	CASSIRQPSTDTQYF
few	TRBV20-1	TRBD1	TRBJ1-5	TGCAGTGCTAGTGGCGGGACAGGGGTAACTGATCCCGATCAGCCCCAGCATTTT	CSASGGTGVTDPDQPQHF
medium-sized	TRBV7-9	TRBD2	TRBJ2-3	TGTGCCAGCGGTCTGACGGGAGGGGCAGATACGCAGTATTTT	CASGLTGGADTQYF
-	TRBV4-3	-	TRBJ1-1	-	CASSQDFGSGNTEAFF
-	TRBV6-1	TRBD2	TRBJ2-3	TGTGCCAGCCGACTAGCGGGATGGACAGATACGCAGTATTTT	CASRLAGWTDTQYF
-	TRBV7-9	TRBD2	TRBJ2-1	TGTGCCAGCAGCTTAGGGTCTAGCGGAGACAATGAGCAGTTCTTC	CASSLGSSGDNEQFF
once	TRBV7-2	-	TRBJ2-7	TGTGCCAGCAGCCAAGGGGCCGGCGGAAGCTCCTACGAGCAGTACTTC	CASSQGAGGSSYEQYF
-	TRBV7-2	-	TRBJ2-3	TGTGCCAGCAGCTTATCTCAGGGGACAGATACGCAGTATTTT	CASSLSQGTDTQYF
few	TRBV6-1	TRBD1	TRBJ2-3	TGTGCCAGCAGTGATGGGGGACAGCCCACAGATACGCAGTATTTT	CASSDGGQPTDTQYF
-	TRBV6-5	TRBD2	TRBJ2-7	TGTGCCAGCAGTTACTCAAGGGAGGGGAACGAGCAGTACTTC	CASSYSREGNEQYF
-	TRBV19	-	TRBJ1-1	TGTGCCAGTAGCCCGAGGGCAGGGGCTGAAGCTTTCTTT	CASSPRAGAEAFF
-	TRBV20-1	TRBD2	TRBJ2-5	TGCAGTGCTAGGACCCACGGGGGGGGCCAAGAGACCCAGTACTTC	CSARTHGGGQETQYF